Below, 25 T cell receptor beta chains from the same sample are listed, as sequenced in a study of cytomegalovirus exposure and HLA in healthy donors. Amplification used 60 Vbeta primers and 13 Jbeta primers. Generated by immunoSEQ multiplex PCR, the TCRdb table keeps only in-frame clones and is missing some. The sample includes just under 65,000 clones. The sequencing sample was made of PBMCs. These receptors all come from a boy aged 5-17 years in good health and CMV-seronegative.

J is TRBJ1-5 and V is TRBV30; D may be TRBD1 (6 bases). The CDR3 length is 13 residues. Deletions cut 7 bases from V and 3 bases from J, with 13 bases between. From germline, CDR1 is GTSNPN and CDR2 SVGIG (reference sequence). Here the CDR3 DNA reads TGTGCCTCAAACACAGGGATCAATCAGCCCCAGCATTTT. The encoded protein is CASNTGINQPQHF.

This CDR3 reads CASRTSNTGELFF. Written as DNA, the CDR3 is TGTGCCTCACGGACTAGCAACACCGGGGAGCTGTTTTTT. The chain couples TRBV2 to TRBJ2-2; 8 nucleotides line up with TRBD2. The CDR3 covers 13 residues. The J segment lost 2 bases and the V segment lost 11 bases, leaving 4 bases of the junction unmatched. The germline gives CDR1 SNHLY, CDR2 FYNNEI.

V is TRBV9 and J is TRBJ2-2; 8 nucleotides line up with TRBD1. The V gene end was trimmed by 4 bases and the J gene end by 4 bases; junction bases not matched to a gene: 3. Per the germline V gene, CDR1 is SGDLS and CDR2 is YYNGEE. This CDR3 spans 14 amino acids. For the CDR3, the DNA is TGTGCCAGCAGCCAGGGGGCGGCCACCGGGGAGCTGTTTTTT. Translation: CASSQGAATGELFF.

Here the CDR3 DNA reads TGTGCCAGCAGCTCATTAGCGGGGGACTTCCTCTACGAGCAGTACTTC. Its translation is CASSSLAGDFLYEQYF. This sequence joins TRBV7-2 and TRBJ2-7, with TRBD2 matching 9 bases. Trimming removed 4 bases from V and 3 bases from J; junction bases left unmatched: 10. CDR1 is SGHTA, CDR2 FQGNSA, per germline. The CDR3 runs to 16 residues.

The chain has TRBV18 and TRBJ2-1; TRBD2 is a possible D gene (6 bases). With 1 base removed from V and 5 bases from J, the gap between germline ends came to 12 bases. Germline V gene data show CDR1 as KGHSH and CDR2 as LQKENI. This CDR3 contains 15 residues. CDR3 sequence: CASSPRDSPNNEQFF. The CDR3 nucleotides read TGTGCCAGCTCACCACGGGACTCCCCCAACAATGAGCAGTTCTTC.

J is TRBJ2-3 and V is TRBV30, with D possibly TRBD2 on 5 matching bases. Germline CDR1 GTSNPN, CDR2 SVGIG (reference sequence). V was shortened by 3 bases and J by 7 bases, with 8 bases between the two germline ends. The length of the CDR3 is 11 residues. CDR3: CAWRGSNTQYF. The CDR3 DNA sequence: TGTGCCTGGAGAGGGAGCAATACGCAGTATTTT.

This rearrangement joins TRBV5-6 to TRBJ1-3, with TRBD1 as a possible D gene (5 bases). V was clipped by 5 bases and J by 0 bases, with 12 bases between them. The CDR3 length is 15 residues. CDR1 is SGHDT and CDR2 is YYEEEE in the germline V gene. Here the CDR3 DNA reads TGTGCCAGCAGGCAAAGGGGTTACTCTGGAAACACCATATATTTT. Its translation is CASRQRGYSGNTIYF.

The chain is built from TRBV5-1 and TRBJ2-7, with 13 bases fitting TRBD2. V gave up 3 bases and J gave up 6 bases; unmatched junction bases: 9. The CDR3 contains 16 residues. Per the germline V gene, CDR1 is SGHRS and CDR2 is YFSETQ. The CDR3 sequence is CASSSTGTSGTREQYF. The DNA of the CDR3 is TGCGCCAGCAGCTCCACCGGGACTAGCGGGACGCGCGAGCAGTACTTC.

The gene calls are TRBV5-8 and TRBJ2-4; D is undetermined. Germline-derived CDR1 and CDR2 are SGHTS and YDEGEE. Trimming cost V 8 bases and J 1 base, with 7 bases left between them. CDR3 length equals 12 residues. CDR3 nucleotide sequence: TGTGCCAGTGCCGGGGCCAAAAACATTCAGTACTTC. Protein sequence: CASAGAKNIQYF. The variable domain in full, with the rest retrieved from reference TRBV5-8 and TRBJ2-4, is EAGVTQSPTHLIKTRGQQATLRCSPISGHTSVYWYQQALGLGLQFLLWYDEGEERNRGNFPPRFSGRQFPNYSSELNVNALELEDSALYLCASAGAKNIQYFGAGTRLSVL.

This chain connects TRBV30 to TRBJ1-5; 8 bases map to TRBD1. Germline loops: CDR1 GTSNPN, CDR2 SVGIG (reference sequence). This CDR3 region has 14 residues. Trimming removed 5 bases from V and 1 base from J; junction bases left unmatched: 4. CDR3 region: CAWGGQASNQPQHF. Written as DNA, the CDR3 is TGTGCCTGGGGGGGACAGGCCAGCAATCAGCCCCAGCATTTT. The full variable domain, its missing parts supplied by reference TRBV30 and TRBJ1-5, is SQTIHQWPATLVQPVGSPLSLECTVEGTSNPNLYWYRQAAGRGLQLLFYSVGIGQISSEVPQNLSASRPQDRQFILSSKKLLLSDSGFYLCAWGGQASNQPQHFGDGTRLSIL.

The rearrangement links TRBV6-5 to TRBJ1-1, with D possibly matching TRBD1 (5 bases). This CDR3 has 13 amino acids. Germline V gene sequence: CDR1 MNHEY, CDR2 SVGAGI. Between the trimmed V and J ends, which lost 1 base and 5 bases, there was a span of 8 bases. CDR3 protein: CASSYLQGTEAFF. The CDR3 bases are TGTGCCAGCAGTTACTTGCAGGGAACTGAAGCTTTCTTT.

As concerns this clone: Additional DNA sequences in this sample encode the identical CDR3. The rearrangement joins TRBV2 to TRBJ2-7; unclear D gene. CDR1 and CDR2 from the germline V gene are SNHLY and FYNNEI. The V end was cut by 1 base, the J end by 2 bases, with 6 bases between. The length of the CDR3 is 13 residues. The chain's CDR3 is CASSEGGTYEQYF. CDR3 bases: TGTGCCAGCAGTGAAGGCGGAACCTACGAGCAGTACTTC.

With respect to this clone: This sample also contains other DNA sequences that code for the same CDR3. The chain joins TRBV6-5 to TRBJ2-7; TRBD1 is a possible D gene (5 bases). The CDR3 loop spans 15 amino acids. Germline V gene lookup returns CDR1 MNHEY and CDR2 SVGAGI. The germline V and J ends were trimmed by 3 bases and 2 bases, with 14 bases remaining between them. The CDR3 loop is CASSYGARGAYEQYF. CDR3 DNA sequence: TGTGCCAGCAGTTATGGGGCCAGAGGTGCCTACGAGCAGTACTTC.

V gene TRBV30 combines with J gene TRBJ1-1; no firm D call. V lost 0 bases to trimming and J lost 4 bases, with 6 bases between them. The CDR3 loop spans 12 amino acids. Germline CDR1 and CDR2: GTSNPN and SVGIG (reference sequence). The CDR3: CAWSVLATEAFF. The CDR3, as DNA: TGTGCCTGGAGTGTTCTGGCCACTGAAGCTTTCTTT.

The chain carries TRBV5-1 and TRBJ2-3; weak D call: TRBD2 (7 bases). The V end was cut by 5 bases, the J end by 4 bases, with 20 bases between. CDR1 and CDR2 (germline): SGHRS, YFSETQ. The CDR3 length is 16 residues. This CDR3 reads CASRVGGAYLPDTQYF. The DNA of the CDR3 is TGCGCCAGCAGAGTTGGGGGGGCATATTTACCAGATACGCAGTATTTT.

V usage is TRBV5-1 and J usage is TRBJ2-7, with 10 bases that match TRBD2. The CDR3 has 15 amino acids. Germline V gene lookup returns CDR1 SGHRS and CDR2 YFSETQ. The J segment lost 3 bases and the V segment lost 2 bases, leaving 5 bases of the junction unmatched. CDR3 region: CASSFTAGGIYEQYF. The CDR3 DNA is TGCGCCAGCAGCTTTACAGCGGGGGGGATCTACGAGCAGTACTTC.

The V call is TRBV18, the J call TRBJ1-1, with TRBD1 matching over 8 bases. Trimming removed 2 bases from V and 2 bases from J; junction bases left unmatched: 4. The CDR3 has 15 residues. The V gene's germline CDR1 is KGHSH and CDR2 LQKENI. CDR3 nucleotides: TGTGCCAGCTCACCATTACAGGGGGAAAACACTGAAGCTTTCTTT. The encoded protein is CASSPLQGENTEAFF.

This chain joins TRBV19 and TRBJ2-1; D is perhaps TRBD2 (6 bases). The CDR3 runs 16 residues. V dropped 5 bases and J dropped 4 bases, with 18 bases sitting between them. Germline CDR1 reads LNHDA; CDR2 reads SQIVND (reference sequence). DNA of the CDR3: TGTGCCAGTAGTCGGACTGGGGGGAAGACTTACAATGAGCAGTTCTTC. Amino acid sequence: CASSRTGGKTYNEQFF.

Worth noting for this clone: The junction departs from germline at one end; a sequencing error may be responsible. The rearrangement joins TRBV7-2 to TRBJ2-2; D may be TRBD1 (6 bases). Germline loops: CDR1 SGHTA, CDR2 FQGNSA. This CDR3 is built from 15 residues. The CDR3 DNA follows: TGTGCCAGCAGTTTGGACGCAGGGGTTATCGGGGAGCTGGTTTTT. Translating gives CASSLDAGVIGELVF.

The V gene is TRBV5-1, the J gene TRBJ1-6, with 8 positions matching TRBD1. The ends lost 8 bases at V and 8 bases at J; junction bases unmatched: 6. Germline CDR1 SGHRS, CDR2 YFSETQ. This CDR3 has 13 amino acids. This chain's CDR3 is CASATGEDSPLHF. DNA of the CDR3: TGCGCCAGTGCGACAGGGGAGGATTCACCCCTCCACTTT.

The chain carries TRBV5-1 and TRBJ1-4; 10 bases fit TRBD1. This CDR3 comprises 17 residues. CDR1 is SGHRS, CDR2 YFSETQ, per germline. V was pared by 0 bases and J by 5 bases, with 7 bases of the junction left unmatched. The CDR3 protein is CASSLGLDRGGNEKLFF. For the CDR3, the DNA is TGCGCCAGCAGCTTGGGCCTGGACAGGGGGGGAAATGAAAAACTGTTTTTT.

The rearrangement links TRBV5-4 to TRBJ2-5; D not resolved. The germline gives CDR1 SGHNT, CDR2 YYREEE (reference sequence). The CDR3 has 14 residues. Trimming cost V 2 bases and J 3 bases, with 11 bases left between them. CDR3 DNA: TGTGCCAGCAGCTTACCTCGACGGGAAGAGACCCAGTACTTC. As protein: CASSLPRREETQYF.

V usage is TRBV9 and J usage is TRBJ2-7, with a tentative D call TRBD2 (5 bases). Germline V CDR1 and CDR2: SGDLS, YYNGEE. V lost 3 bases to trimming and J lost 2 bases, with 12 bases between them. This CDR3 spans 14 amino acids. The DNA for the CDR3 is TGTGCCAGCAGCGCGTCCCCAGCGGCCTACGAGCAGTACTTC. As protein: CASSASPAAYEQYF.

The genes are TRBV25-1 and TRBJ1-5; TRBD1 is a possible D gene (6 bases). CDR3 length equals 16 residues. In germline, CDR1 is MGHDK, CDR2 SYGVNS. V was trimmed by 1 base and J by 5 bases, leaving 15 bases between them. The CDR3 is CASSESQGWSDQPQHF. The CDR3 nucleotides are TGTGCCAGCAGTGAATCCCAGGGGTGGTCGGATCAGCCCCAGCATTTT.

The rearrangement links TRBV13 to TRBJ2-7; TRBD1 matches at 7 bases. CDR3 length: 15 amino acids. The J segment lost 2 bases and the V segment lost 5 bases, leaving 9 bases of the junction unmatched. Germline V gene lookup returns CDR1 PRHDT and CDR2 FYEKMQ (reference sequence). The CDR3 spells CASSKPGQPAYEQYF. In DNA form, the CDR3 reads TGTGCCAGCAGCAAGCCGGGACAGCCCGCCTACGAGCAGTACTTC.